The TCR beta chain under discussion was sequenced for a study of CD8+CD57+ T cells in acquired aplastic anemia. Whole-study results and caveats: Shared by patients and controls, roughly 28 CD8+ CDR3s were abundant in patients.

V lost 3 bases to trimming and J lost 5 bases, with 10 bases between them. The length of the CDR3 is 14 residues. Germline CDR1 is SEHNR and CDR2 is FQNEAQ (reference sequence). Genomic DNA was employed as the template in profiling TCR beta VDJ and CDR3. One entry per CDR3 protein results from TCRdb running MiXCR on the reads. The sample lists more than 150,000 distinct CDR3 sequences, around 45% occurring once. At least ten counts were recorded for this clonotype. Its target is unknown. The source material was sorted CD4+, CD8+, or CD8+CD57+ T cells (not recorded which) from PBMCs. The receptor's source is a human donor in good health. The J gene is TRBJ1-4, the V gene TRBV7-9, with D hard to call. The CDR3 here is CASSFWDLNEKLFF. In DNA, the CDR3 is TGTGCCAGCAGCTTCTGGGATCTAAATGAAAAACTGTTTTTT.